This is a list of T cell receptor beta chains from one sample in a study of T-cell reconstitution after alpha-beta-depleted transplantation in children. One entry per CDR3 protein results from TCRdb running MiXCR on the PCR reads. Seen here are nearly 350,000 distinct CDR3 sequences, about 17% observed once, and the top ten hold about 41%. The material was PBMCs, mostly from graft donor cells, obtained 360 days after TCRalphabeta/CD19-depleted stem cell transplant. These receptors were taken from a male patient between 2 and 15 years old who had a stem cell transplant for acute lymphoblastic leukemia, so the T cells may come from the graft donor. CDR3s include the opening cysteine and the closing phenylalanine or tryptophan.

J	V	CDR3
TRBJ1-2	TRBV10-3	CAISELGSAGSYGYTF
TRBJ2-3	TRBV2	CASSAVIDTQYF
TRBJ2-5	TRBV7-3	CASSWGQGAVETQYF
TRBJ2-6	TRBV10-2	CASRTSGFSGANVLTF
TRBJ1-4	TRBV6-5	CASSYLQGPGRTNEKLFF
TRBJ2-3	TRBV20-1	CSARPMTSGRLDTQYF
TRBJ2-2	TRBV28	CAIGPGTGEKVGELFF
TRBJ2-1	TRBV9	CASSVVPRGEQFF
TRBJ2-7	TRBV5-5	CASSYLRVRGEQYF
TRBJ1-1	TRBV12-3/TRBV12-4	CASRTGATDTEAFF
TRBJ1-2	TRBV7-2	CASSLAPGAYGYTF